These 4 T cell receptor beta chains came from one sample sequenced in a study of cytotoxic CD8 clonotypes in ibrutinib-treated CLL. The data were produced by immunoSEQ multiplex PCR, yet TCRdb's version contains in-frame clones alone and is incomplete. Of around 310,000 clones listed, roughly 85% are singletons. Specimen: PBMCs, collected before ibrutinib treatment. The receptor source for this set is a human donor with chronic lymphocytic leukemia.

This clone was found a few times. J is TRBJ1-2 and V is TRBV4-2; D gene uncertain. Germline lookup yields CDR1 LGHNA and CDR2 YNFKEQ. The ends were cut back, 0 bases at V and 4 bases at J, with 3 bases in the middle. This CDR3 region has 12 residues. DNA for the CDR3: TGTGCCAGCAGCCAAGATATCTATGGCTACACCTTC. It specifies CASSQDIYGYTF.

The CDR3 reads CASSQDRVAANGEQFF. CDR3 in DNA: TGCGCCAGCAGCCAAGACCGGGTAGCGGCGAACGGTGAGCAGTTCTTC. The chain carries TRBV4-3 and TRBJ2-1, with a weak D call TRBD2 (6 bases). The CDR3 covers 16 residues. Germline CDR1 LGHNA, CDR2 YSLEER. Trimming removed 0 bases from V and 9 bases from J, with 18 bases in between.

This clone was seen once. The CDR3 reads CASSIGTGRRPTDTQYF. DNA for the CDR3: TGTGCCAGCAGCATAGGGACGGGTAGGAGACCCACAGATACGCAGTATTTT. This sequence joins TRBV7-8 and TRBJ2-3; the D call may be TRBD1 or TRBD2 (5 bases each). Germline CDR1 and CDR2: SGHVS and FQNEAQ. V lost 5 bases to trimming and J lost 2 bases, with 20 bases between them. This CDR3 has 17 amino acids.

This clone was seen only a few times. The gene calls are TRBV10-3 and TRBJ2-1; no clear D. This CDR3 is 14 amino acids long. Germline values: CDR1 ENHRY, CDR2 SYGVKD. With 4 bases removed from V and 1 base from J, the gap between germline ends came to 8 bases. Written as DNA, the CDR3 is TGTGCCATCAGTGCGAGAACTTCCTACAATGAGCAGTTCTTC. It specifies CAISARTSYNEQFF.